A single sample gave rise to the 16 T cell receptor beta chains below, sequenced in a study of blood T cell repertoires in COVID-19. The protocol was immunoSEQ multiplex PCR, while the TCRdb copy is restricted to in-frame clones and leaves out a portion. This repertoire shows 150,000 to 200,000 clones, over 75% found once; its top ten account for 9.5% to 12%. Sample: PBMCs or T cells enriched from blood (not recorded which). The receptors come from a man between 45 and 60 years old who had recovered from COVID-19.

V and J are TRBV7-9 and TRBJ1-6; tentatively, D is TRBD1 (5 bases). Trimming shortened V by 5 bases and J by 7 bases, and 12 bases separated the two germline ends. CDR1 SEHNR and CDR2 FQNEAQ come from the germline V gene (reference sequence). The CDR3 is made up of 14 amino acids. The CDR3 DNA reads as TGTGCCAGCAGCCATCCGGGGGGGAATTCACCCCTCCACTTT. It translates to CASSHPGGNSPLHF.

CDR3 loop: CASSKHRASGGETQYF. As DNA, the CDR3 is TGTGCCAGCAGCAAACACCGGGCCTCAGGGGGTGAGACCCAGTACTTC. The chain employs TRBV6-6 and TRBJ2-5; TRBD1 aligns across 7 bases. V lost 6 bases and J lost 5; bases outside the gene matches: 15. CDR1 MNHNY and CDR2 SVGAGI come from the germline V gene (reference sequence). There are 16 residues in the CDR3.

The chain employs TRBV11-2 and TRBJ1-2; the D gene is possibly TRBD1 (5 bases). Germline V lookup: CDR1 SGHAT, CDR2 FQNNGV. V lost 5 bases and J 6 bases, leaving 19 bases between the germline ends. The CDR3 runs to 15 residues. CDR3 DNA sequence: TGTGCCAGCAGCCGATATCCCGGTGGGGCTGATGGCTACACCTTC. Residues: CASSRYPGGADGYTF. The whole variable domain, remainder taken from reference TRBV11-2 and TRBJ1-2, is EAGVAQSPRYKIIEKRQSVAFWCNPISGHATLYWYQQILGQGPKLLIQFQNNGVVDDSQLPKDRFSAERLKGVDSTLKIQPAKLEDSAVYLCASSRYPGGADGYTFGSGTRLTVV.

The chain uses TRBV19 and TRBJ1-2; a possible D gene is TRBD1 (5 bases). Trimming cost V 2 bases and J 5 bases, with 18 bases left between them. Germline V gene sequence: CDR1 LNHDA, CDR2 SQIVND (reference sequence). This CDR3 is 16 amino acids long. This CDR3 reads CASSINVGGTSYGYTF. CDR3 DNA sequence: TGTGCCAGTAGTATAAATGTGGGGGGAACGTCTTATGGCTACACCTTC.

The chain couples TRBV3-1 (or the pseudogene TRBV3-2) to TRBJ2-3; D possibly corresponds to TRBD2 (5 bases). The CDR3 has 14 residues. CDR1 is LGHDT, CDR2 YNNKEL, per germline (reference sequence). Trimming shortened V by 2 bases and J by 0 bases, and 6 bases separated the two germline ends. The CDR3 here is CASSQQRSTDTQYF. Here the CDR3 DNA reads TGTGCCAGCAGCCAACAGCGGAGCACAGATACGCAGTATTTT.

This chain joins TRBV5-5 and TRBJ1-5; 10 positions match TRBD1. Germline V CDR1 and CDR2: SGHKS, YYEKEE (reference sequence). This CDR3 region has 16 residues. The V segment lost 4 bases and the J segment 4 bases; nucleotides outside the gene matches: 8. The CDR3 sequence: CASSGSGTGANQPQHF. The CDR3 nucleotides are TGTGCCAGCAGCGGTTCCGGGACAGGGGCGAATCAGCCCCAGCATTTT.

The chain couples TRBV10-1 to TRBJ2-2; D is unresolved. V lost 4 bases and J 6 bases, leaving 9 bases between the germline ends. This CDR3 region has 13 residues. Germline assignment: CDR1 WNHNN and CDR2 SYGVQD (reference sequence). The CDR3 DNA follows: TGCGCCAGCAGTGTTCGCGGCGCCGGGGAGCTGTTTTTT. Translated: CASSVRGAGELFF.

V gene TRBV14 combines with J gene TRBJ2-3; TRBD2 matches 7 bases. Germline V CDR1 and CDR2: SGHDN, FVKESK. The CDR3 totals 16 residues. V lost 0 bases, J lost 2 bases, and 5 bases stayed unmatched. The CDR3 DNA sequence: TGTGCCAGCAGCCAAGAGGGACTAACTAACACAGATACGCAGTATTTT. Translated: CASSQEGLTNTDTQYF.

The V and J genes are TRBV18 and TRBJ2-7; 11 nucleotides match TRBD1. Germline-derived CDR1 and CDR2 are KGHSH and LQKENI. The ends lost 4 bases at V and 3 bases at J; junction bases unmatched: 2. The CDR3 loop spans 14 amino acids. CDR3 DNA sequence: TGTGCCAGCTCACTTGGGACAGGGGGCTACGAGCAGTACTTC. Translated, it gives CASSLGTGGYEQYF.

The V and J genes are TRBV14 and TRBJ1-2; possibly TRBD1 for D (5 bases). V lost 1 base to trimming and J lost 2 bases, with 5 bases between them. From germline, CDR1 is SGHDN and CDR2 FVKESK. This CDR3 is 13 amino acids long. The CDR3 here is CASSQGQNYGYTF. Here the CDR3 DNA reads TGTGCCAGCAGCCAAGGACAGAACTATGGCTACACCTTC.

For this clone: The identical CDR3 is also encoded by other nucleotide sequences in the sample. The chain is built from TRBV5-1 and TRBJ1-5, with D possibly matching TRBD1 (5 bases). This CDR3 is 14 amino acids long. Germline CDR1 is SGHRS and CDR2 is YFSETQ. Between the trimmed V and J ends, which lost 0 bases and 5 bases, there was a span of 9 bases. CDR3 bases: TGCGCCAGCAGCTTGGAAGGGGCTGATCAGCCCCAGCATTTT. It translates to CASSLEGADQPQHF.

The chain links TRBV4-1 to TRBJ2-3; 9 bases agree with TRBD2. The trim removed 2 bases at V and 2 bases at J, leaving 2 bases unmatched. The CDR3 covers 15 residues. Germline CDR1 and CDR2: MGHRA and YSYEKL. This CDR3 reads CASSQLGLATDTQYF. The DNA for the CDR3 is TGCGCCAGCAGCCAACTGGGACTAGCCACAGATACGCAGTATTTT.

The J gene is TRBJ1-4, the V gene TRBV29-1; 7 nucleotides line up with TRBD1. J gave up 3 bases and V 7 bases, and 5 bases lay outside the gene matches. Germline CDR1 is SQVTM and CDR2 is ANQGSEA. CDR3 length: 13 amino acids. The CDR3 here is CSGGGGSNEKLFF. In nucleotides, the CDR3 is TGCAGCGGTGGAGGGGGCTCTAATGAAAAACTGTTTTTT.

Only a few counts were recorded for this clone. The CDR3 coding sequence is TGTGCCAGCAGCCCCCCGAGGGGTAGCGGGGGGTACTACGAGCAGTACTTC. Translating it yields CASSPPRGSGGYYEQYF. The chain uses TRBV7-3 and TRBJ2-7; 10 nucleotides match TRBD2. Trimming took 5 bases from V and 3 from J; bases not matched to a gene: 13. The CDR3 is made up of 17 amino acids. Germline loops: CDR1 SGHTA, CDR2 FQGTGA.

V is TRBV20-1 and J is TRBJ2-5; D is perhaps TRBD1 (6 bases). Trimming pared 3 bases from V and 5 bases from J, leaving 7 bases between. CDR1 is DFQATT and CDR2 is SNEGSKA in the germline V gene (reference sequence). CDR3 length: 11 residues. The DNA for the CDR3 is TGCAGTGCTAGTCAGGGGGAGACCCAGTACTTC. Amino acid sequence: CSASQGETQYF.

The V gene is TRBV12-5, the J gene TRBJ2-5; D possibly corresponds to TRBD2 (5 bases). This CDR3 contains 11 residues. Between the trimmed V and J ends, which lost 6 bases and 5 bases, there was a span of 7 bases. Germline CDR1 is LGHNT and CDR2 is FRNRAP. The CDR3, as DNA: TGTGCTAGTGGGAGAGGGGAGACCCAGTACTTC. This encodes CASGRGETQYF.